A single sample is the source of the 8 T cell receptor beta chains below, sequenced in a study of T cell changes during pregnancy in multiple sclerosis. Only in-frame clones appear in the TCRdb table, and some are missing; sequencing was by immunoSEQ multiplex PCR. The data show tens of thousands of clones, 90% to 95% seen once. Sequenced here: CD4+ T cells from peripheral blood mononuclear cells, sampled after pregnancy. The receptor source for this set is a female donor with multiple sclerosis, enrolled in a pregnancy study.

The chain uses TRBV28 and TRBJ2-7; 9 bases are shared with TRBD1. The CDR3 contains 14 residues. Looked up from germline, CDR1 is MDHEN and CDR2 is SYDVKM. V shed 6 bases, J shed 2 bases, and the junction held 5 bases outside the gene matches. The CDR3 DNA reads as TGTGCCAGCAGGGGGGGACAGGGAACCTACGAGCAGTACTTC. Translation gives CASRGGQGTYEQYF.

The chain employs TRBV6-6 and TRBJ2-5, with TRBD2 identical over 7 bases. There are 14 residues in the CDR3. The V and J ends lost 8 bases and 4 bases, in that order; junction bases with no gene match: 10. In germline, CDR1 is MNHNY, CDR2 SVGAGI (reference sequence). The CDR3 sequence: CASGEAGVGETQYF. CDR3 DNA sequence: TGTGCCAGCGGGGAGGCGGGAGTGGGAGAGACCCAGTACTTC.

On this clone: At one end, the junction sequence differs from germline, possibly due to a read error. The CDR3 sequence is CASSLTAAGVRIAGHNQQFF. The DNA of the CDR3 is TGTGCCAGCAGTTTAACCGCGGCGGGAGTACGGATAGCGGGACACAATCAGCAGTTCTTC. The rearrangement links TRBV27 to TRBJ2-1, with 8 bases matching TRBD2. The CDR3 has 20 amino acids. Germline loops: CDR1 MNHEY, CDR2 SMNVEV (reference sequence).

The rearrangement uses TRBV7-7 and TRBJ2-5; 11 nucleotides align to TRBD2. This CDR3 spans 15 amino acids. CDR1 is SSHAT, CDR2 FNYEAQ, per germline (reference sequence). V dropped 5 bases and J dropped 9; count of bases not matched to a gene: 11. This chain's CDR3 is CASSRGGTSGLAQYF. CDR3 nucleotides: TGTGCCAGCAGCCGTGGGGGGACTAGCGGTTTGGCCCAGTACTTC.

The chain carries TRBV7-9 and TRBJ2-1; D may be TRBD1 (6 bases). CDR1 and CDR2 (germline): SEHNR, FQNEAQ (reference sequence). CDR3 length equals 14 residues. V lost 1 base to trimming and J lost 7 bases, with 11 bases between them. In DNA, the CDR3 is TGTGCCAGCAGCTTAGGACCTAGGGGGAATGAGCAGTTCTTC. This encodes CASSLGPRGNEQFF.

The chain joins TRBV27 to TRBJ2-4; D is possibly TRBD2 (5 bases). The CDR3 loop spans 15 amino acids. The germline CDR1 and CDR2 sequences are MNHEY and SMNVEV (reference sequence). V was clipped by 11 bases and J by 3 bases, with 20 bases between them. CDR3 coding DNA: TGTGCCGGATATTACCCGGAGGTGGTCAAAAACATTCAGTACTTC. It codes for CAGYYPEVVKNIQYF.

V and J are TRBV25-1 and TRBJ1-1; no definite D call. The CDR3 runs 16 residues. Germline CDR1 is MGHDK and CDR2 is SYGVNS. V shed 5 bases and J shed 5 bases, with 21 bases lying between them. CDR3 in amino acids: CASSRDRWPAGTEAFF. CDR3 nucleotide sequence: TGTGCCAGCAGTCGCGACCGGTGGCCGGCGGGTACTGAAGCTTTCTTT. Filled out from reference TRBV25-1 and TRBJ1-1, the complete variable domain reads EADIYQTPRYLVIGTGKKITLECSQTMGHDKMYWYQQDPGMELHLIHYSYGVNSTEKGDLSSESTVSRIRTEHFPLTLESARPSHTSQYLCASSRDRWPAGTEAFFGQGTRLTVV.

J is TRBJ2-3 and V is TRBV5-1, with D hard to call. V lost 7 bases to trimming and J lost 2 bases, with 14 bases between them. Germline values: CDR1 SGHRS, CDR2 YFSETQ. CDR3 size: 14 residues. CDR3 region: CASRALGLTDTQYF. The DNA for the CDR3 is TGCGCCAGCCGAGCGTTGGGTCTCACAGATACGCAGTATTTT.